Described below is a single TCR beta chain sequence and its context. Its antigen is unidentified. The data are from a study of OX40 agonist ivuxolimab in advanced cancers. At the level of the study: Dose-escalation patients were diagnosed with hepatocellular carcinoma, melanoma, renal cell cancer or head and neck cancer. Findings and caveats of the study: What antigens the expanded peripheral T cells recognized was never established. Among T cells, CD8+ cells averaged more expanded clones than CD4+ cells. Both CD4+ and CD8+ T cell populations in blood had undergone clonal expansion by week 6 at 0.1 to 3.0 mg/kg.

Sequencing used immunoSEQ multiplex PCR; TCRdb keeps in-frame clones, though not all of them. This sample yields approximately 89,000 clones, of which approximately 88% are seen a single time; 0.45% to 0.55% belongs to the top ten. The CDR3 has 18 amino acids. From germline, CDR1 is MGHRA and CDR2 YSYEKL. V was pared by 2 bases and J by 0 bases, with 17 bases between. The chain employs TRBV4-1 and TRBJ2-1; tentatively, D is TRBD2 (5 bases). This clonotype originated in an adult with an advanced solid tumor such as melanoma, head and neck, liver or kidney cancer. This specimen consisted of CD4+ or CD8+ T cells sorted from blood, obtained in a trial of the OX40 agonist ivuxolimab. The CDR3 sequence is CASSQHPARASSYNEQFF. Here the CDR3 DNA reads TGCGCCAGCAGCCAACACCCCGCGAGGGCGAGCTCCTACAATGAGCAGTTCTTC.